One and the same sample provided the 10 T cell receptor beta chains below, sequenced in a study of T and B cells in COVID-19 patients. Each TRB amplification used roughly 220-550 ng of genomic DNA from blood. TRB rearrangements were amplified by multiplex PCR with BIOMED2 TRB-A/B primers. TCRdb analysed the multiplex PCR reads with MiXCR anew, one entry per CDR3 protein. The data show 15,000 to 20,000 distinct CDR3 sequences, 36% seen once. Sequencing used blood. The receptors derive from a human donor with active COVID-19.

The chain has TRBV5-1 and TRBJ1-2, with a tentative D call TRBD1 (6 bases). V was shortened by 4 bases and J by 3 bases, with 16 bases between the two germline ends. Germline V gives CDR1 SGHRS, CDR2 YFSETQ. This CDR3 comprises 15 residues. CDR3 in DNA: TGCGCCAGCAGCCTGGGCAGGGGTTCTCACTATGGCTACACCTTC. Protein: CASSLGRGSHYGYTF. The variable domain in full, completed from reference TRBV5-1 and TRBJ1-2, reads KAGVTQTPRYLIKTRGQQVTLSCSPISGHRSVSWYQQTPGQGLQFLFEYFSETQRNKGNFPGRFSGRQFSNSRSEMNVSTLELGDSALYLCASSLGRGSHYGYTFGSGTRLTVV.

The V gene is TRBV19, the J gene TRBJ1-1; 7 bases align to TRBD1. The CDR3 totals 16 residues. Unmatched junction bases numbered 11, after V lost 2 bases and J lost 5 bases. Germline loops: CDR1 LNHDA, CDR2 SQIVND (reference sequence). CDR3 DNA: TGTGCCAGTAGTATATCTAGGGGGCGAGGGGATACTGAAGCTTTCTTT. Its translation: CASSISRGRGDTEAFF. Combining the CDR3 with reference TRBV19 and TRBJ1-1 gives the whole variable domain DGGITQSPKYLFRKEGQNVTLSCEQNLNHDAMYWYRQDPGQGLRLIYYSQIVNDFQKGDIAEGYSVSREKKESFPLTVTSAQKNPTAFYLCASSISRGRGDTEAFFGQGTRLTVV.

This chain connects TRBV12-3 or TRBV12-4 to TRBJ1-1, with D uncertain. This CDR3 comprises 11 residues. V lost 6 bases and J 2 bases, leaving 4 bases between the germline ends. The CDR3 spells CASSPNTEAFF. The CDR3 DNA reads TGTGCCAGCAGCCCAAACACTGAAGCTTTCTTT.

Remarks on this clonotype: The junction departs from the called germline gene at one end, perhaps through a read error. The chain couples TRBV6-5 to TRBJ1-6; 8 bases are shared with TRBD1. The germline V gene encodes CDR1 MNHEY and CDR2 SVGAGI. The length of the CDR3 is 16 residues. CDR3: CAISESTGADNSPLHF. CDR3 sequence (DNA): TGTGCCATCAGTGAGTCGACAGGGGCGGATAATTCACCCCTCCACTTT.

This chain connects TRBV27 to TRBJ2-1; D is uncertain. Germline V gene data show CDR1 as MNHEY and CDR2 as SMNVEV (reference sequence). The ends were cut back, 1 base at V and 0 bases at J, with 13 bases in the middle. The CDR3 spans 17 residues. The CDR3 sequence: CASSLFAQPGSYNEQFF. For the CDR3, the DNA is TGTGCCAGCAGTTTATTCGCACAGCCAGGCTCCTACAATGAGCAGTTCTTC.

V gene TRBV18 combines with J gene TRBJ2-5; 9 bases match TRBD2. This CDR3 region has 16 residues. The V and J ends lost 3 bases and 5 bases, in that order; junction bases with no gene match: 10. The V gene's germline CDR1 is KGHSH and CDR2 LQKENI. CDR3 residues: CASSPMLAGTRETQYF. The CDR3 coding sequence is TGTGCCAGCTCACCCATGCTAGCGGGGACAAGGGAGACCCAGTACTTC.

This clonotype occurred many times. The CDR3 sequence is CATSWRTGNTGELFF. The CDR3 DNA follows: TGTGCCACCTCCTGGCGGACAGGGAACACCGGGGAGCTGTTTTTT. V is TRBV27 and J is TRBJ2-2; the match to TRBD1 covers 7 bases. The CDR3 length is 15 residues. Germline CDR1 and CDR2: MNHEY and SMNVEV (reference sequence). Trimming removed 10 bases from V and 1 base from J; junction bases left unmatched: 9.

This clonotype was counted a few times. The chain links TRBV19 to TRBJ1-6, with D unclear. Germline assignment: CDR1 LNHDA and CDR2 SQIVND (reference sequence). This CDR3 has 16 residues. The germline V and J ends were trimmed by 5 bases and 0 bases, with 11 bases remaining between them. The CDR3, as DNA: TGTGCCAGTAGTCTCCTGAGGAGCTCCTATAATTCACCCCTCCACTTT. Residues: CASSLLRSSYNSPLHF.

A few counts support this clonotype. The genes are TRBV6-5 and TRBJ2-6, with no clear D. CDR3 length: 15 amino acids. V lost 5 bases and J 0 bases, leaving 8 bases between the germline ends. Germline V gene data show CDR1 as MNHEY and CDR2 as SVGAGI. CDR3 in DNA: TGTGCCAGCAGTCTGCCGATCTCTGGGGCCAACGTCCTGACTTTC. Its translation is CASSLPISGANVLTF.

The CDR3 region has the DNA TGTGCCAGCAGCTTAGGGGTGTCGGGTAATAGCAATCAGCCCCAGCATTTT. Translation: CASSLGVSGNSNQPQHF. The V gene is TRBV7-9, the J gene TRBJ1-5, with unresolved D. Germline CDR1 and CDR2: SEHNR and FQNEAQ (reference sequence). The CDR3 totals 17 residues. Deletions cut 1 base from V and 0 bases from J, with 13 bases between.